This section outlines one T cell receptor (beta chain) sequence together with its context. These data come from a study of Ad26.COV2.S vaccination and SARS-CoV-2 variants. Treatment indicated: roughly 20 received Ad26.COV2.S at low or high dose, single or two shots; several received placebo; per-sample allocation not given. Specimen acquisition occurred on day 63 following the initial vaccine or placebo injection. The ends were cut back, 4 bases at V and 6 bases at J, with 18 bases in the middle. Germline V CDR1 and CDR2: LGHDT, YNNKEL (reference sequence). CDR3 length equals 16 residues. Produced via immunoSEQ multiplex PCR; TCRdb's table is partial and in-frame only. The repertoire holds about 680,000 clones, with more than 80% as singletons.

The source is a person between 18 and 65 years old who received the Ad26.COV2.S COVID-19 vaccine or a placebo. The rearrangement links TRBV3-1 (or the pseudogene TRBV3-2) to TRBJ2-2; no firm D call. Here the sequenced sample was peripheral blood, taken in a trial of Ad26.COV2.S vaccine versus placebo. The CDR3: CASSLSQGSGAGELFF. The CDR3 DNA reads as TGTGCCAGCAGCCTCTCACAAGGAAGTGGGGCCGGGGAGCTGTTTTTT.